A selection of T cell receptor beta chains follows, all from one sample in a study of radiotherapy plus CTLA-4 blockade in lung cancer. Repertoires were generated with immunoSEQ multiplex PCR, while TCRdb's copy carries only in-frame clones and drops some. The repertoire consists of some 64,000 clones, with approximately 80% occurring once and the leading ten covering approximately 4.4%. The sequenced sample was peripheral blood, obtained from a patient treated with radiotherapy plus ipilimumab. The receptor set was obtained from a human donor with non-small cell lung cancer who had a complete response to radiotherapy plus ipilimumab. Each CDR3 is given with its conserved first and last residue. A D gene is named only where the DNA matches it firmly. Size is stated for part of the rows, as once, few or many counts, or as a class when the clone is expanded.

>TRBV27|TRBJ2-2|-|TRBD2
CASSPAPGASGRARDTGELFF
TGTGCCAGCAGCCCCGCCCCGGGGGCTAGCGGGAGGGCCAGGGACACCGGGGAGCTGTTTTTT
>TRBV12-5|TRBJ1-5|-|-
CASGLVRQPQHF
TGTGCTAGTGGTTTGGTACGGCAGCCCCAGCATTTT
>TRBV10-2|TRBJ2-7|-|-
CASLDVSTYEQYF
TGCGCCAGCCTGGATGTAAGTACCTACGAGCAGTACTTC
>TRBV6-1|TRBJ1-3|-|-
CASSEIWGGGSNGNTIYF
TGTGCCAGCAGTGAAATATGGGGGGGTGGTTCTAATGGAAACACCATATATTTT
>TRBV11-2|TRBJ2-7|few|-
CASSLGGRSIDEQYF
TGTGCCAGCAGCTTAGGGGGCAGGAGTATCGACGAGCAGTACTTC
>TRBV30|TRBJ2-1|-|TRBD2
CAWSRLAGTYNEQFF
TGTGCCTGGAGTCGGCTAGCGGGCACCTACAATGAGCAGTTCTTC
>TRBV6-1|TRBJ1-5|-|TRBD1
CASRDDRGNQPQHF
TGTGCCAGCAGAGACGACAGGGGGAATCAGCCCCAGCATTTT
>TRBV9|TRBJ1-1|-|-
CASSVEGIAEAFF
TGTGCCAGCAGCGTAGAAGGGATCGCTGAAGCTTTCTTT
>TRBV27|TRBJ2-1|-|-
CASSLSSWELKFF
TGTGCCAGCAGTTTATCTTCCTGGGAGCTAAAGTTCTTC
>TRBV2|TRBJ2-3|few|TRBD2
CASSEARGAGVTRTDTQYF
TGTGCCAGCAGTGAAGCGCGGGGGGCGGGGGTGACACGCACAGATACGCAGTATTTT
>TRBV5-1|TRBJ1-6|-|TRBD1
CASSTGQDGSPLHF
TGCGCCAGCAGCACTGGACAGGATGGTTCACCCCTCCACTTT
>TRBV6-1|TRBJ1-5|-|-
CASSEDRGQPQHF
TGTGCCAGCAGTGAGGACCGGGGTCAGCCCCAGCATTTT
>TRBV5-1|TRBJ1-2|-|-
CASREDGNYGYTF
TGCGCCAGCAGGGAGGACGGAAACTATGGCTACACCTTC
>TRBV27|TRBJ2-3|-|TRBD2
CASSGLSGAFTDTQYF
TGTGCCAGCAGTGGACTTAGCGGGGCTTTCACAGATACGCAGTATTTT
>TRBV21-1|TRBJ1-3|few|-
CASSKGWASQVSGNTIYF
TGTGCCAGCAGCAAAGGGTGGGCCAGTCAGGTTTCTGGAAACACCATATATTTT
>TRBV15|TRBJ2-1|-|-
CATSRDQGTEQFF
TGTGCCACCAGCAGAGATCAGGGAACTGAGCAGTTCTTC
>TRBV20-1|TRBJ1-1|-|-
CSARGVTKAFF
TGCAGTGCTAGAGGTGTAACAAAAGCTTTCTTT
>TRBV5-8|TRBJ2-5|-|-
CASSPSRAETQYF
TGTGCCAGCAGCCCATCTAGGGCAGAGACCCAGTACTTC
>TRBV15|TRBJ1-4|-|TRBD1
CATSRGTGEGEKLFF
TGTGCCACCAGCAGAGGGACAGGGGAAGGGGAAAAACTGTTTTTT
>TRBV12-5|TRBJ1-2|-|-
CASGFLSDGYTF
TGTGCTAGTGGTTTCCTTTCAGATGGCTACACCTTC
>TRBV15|TRBJ2-5|once|-
CATSRDKWADQETQYF
TGTGCCACCAGCAGAGATAAGTGGGCAGACCAAGAGACCCAGTACTTC
>TRBV18|TRBJ1-5|-|TRBD1
CASSPGTGALQPQHF
TGTGCCAGCTCACCAGGGACAGGGGCCCTTCAGCCCCAGCATTTT
>TRBV5-6|TRBJ1-2|-|-
CASRAGSGYTF
TGTGCCAGCAGGGCAGGGAGTGGCTACACCTTC
>TRBV30|TRBJ1-2|-|TRBD1
CAWRSKWTGNGYTF
TGTGCCTGGCGGTCGAAGTGGACAGGGAATGGCTACACCTTC
>TRBV15|TRBJ1-1|-|-
CATSRDPDTEAFF
TGTGCCACCAGCAGAGATCCGGACACTGAAGCTTTCTTT
>TRBV13|TRBJ1-2|few|-
CASRHSLRLNYGYTF
TGTGCCAGCAGACATAGCCTTCGGCTAAACTATGGCTACACCTTC
>TRBV5-1|TRBJ1-6|-|TRBD1
CASSPGTGVNSPLHF
TGCGCCAGCAGCCCGGGGACAGGGGTAAATTCACCCCTCCACTTT
>TRBV7-6|TRBJ2-7|-|-
CASSLSAEKQYF
TGTGCCAGCAGCTTATCGGCAGAGAAGCAGTACTTC
>TRBV29-1|TRBJ1-2|-|TRBD1
CSVRDRASYGYTF
TGCAGCGTCCGGGACAGAGCATCTTACGGCTACACCTTC
>TRBV18|TRBJ2-3|-|-
CASSPPALPDTQYF
TGTGCCAGCTCACCACCGGCGCTCCCAGATACGCAGTATTTT
>TRBV6-5|TRBJ1-2|-|-
CASRGRGSDGYTF
TGTGCCAGCAGGGGACGGGGCAGCGATGGCTACACCTTC
>TRBV6-5|TRBJ1-5|-|-
CASSYSYGNQPQHF
TGTGCCAGCAGTTACTCATACGGCAATCAGCCCCAGCATTTT
>TRBV28|TRBJ1-3|-|-
CASRPGLSGNTIYF
TGTGCCAGCAGACCCGGACTCTCTGGAAACACCATATATTTT
>TRBV15|TRBJ2-5|-|-
CATSRDGKKGETQYF
TGTGCCACCAGCAGAGATGGGAAGAAGGGAGAGACCCAGTACTTC
>TRBV6-5|TRBJ2-1|-|TRBD2
CASSSWLAGNNEQFF
TGTGCCAGCAGTTCCTGGCTAGCGGGTAACAATGAGCAGTTCTTC
>TRBV30|TRBJ1-3|once|-
CAWSDSFRGSRNTIYF
TGTGCCTGGAGTGATAGCTTCCGGGGGAGTCGAAACACCATATATTTT
>TRBV15|TRBJ2-7|-|-
CATSLTLARGMDEQYF
TGTGCCACCAGCCTCACTCTGGCAAGGGGGATGGACGAGCAGTACTTC
>TRBV6-5|TRBJ1-3|once|-
CASSSGYSGNTIYF
TGTGCCAGCAGTTCGGGGTACTCTGGAAACACCATATATTTT
>TRBV4-3|TRBJ2-1|-|TRBD2
CASSQGTSGINEQFF
TGCGCCAGCAGCCAAGGGACTAGCGGAATCAATGAGCAGTTCTTC
>TRBV10-3|TRBJ1-5|-|-
CAIRPGSDDQPQHF
TGTGCCATCAGGCCCGGGTCAGACGATCAGCCCCAGCATTTT
>TRBV6-7|TRBJ1-2|-|-
CASSLEPVKHRISHRYGYTF
TGTGCCAGCAGTTTGGAGCCCGTAAAACACCGTATATCGCACCGCTATGGCTACACCTTC